Below, 27 T cell receptor beta chains from the same sample are listed, as sequenced in a study of cytomegalovirus exposure and HLA in healthy donors. Primers included in the PCR were 60 Vbeta and 13 Jbeta primers. TCRdb's table, derived via immunoSEQ multiplex PCR, lists solely in-frame clones and lacks some. The data show 130,000 or so clones, with 75% to 90% seen just once and 2% to 2.5% held by the top ten. The sample taken for sequencing was PBMCs. Source of these receptors: a man younger than 45 in good health and CMV-seronegative.

In its sample, this clone was seen once. CDR3 in amino acids: CASSPGLRETQYF. The DNA of the CDR3 is TGTGCCAGCAGTCCAGGGTTGAGGGAGACCCAGTACTTC. The gene calls are TRBV6-1 and TRBJ2-5; tentative D call: TRBD1 (5 bases). CDR1 is MNHNS and CDR2 is SASEGT in the germline V gene. Trimming pared 5 bases from V and 5 bases from J, leaving 12 bases between. The CDR3 runs 13 residues.

This clone appeared a few times. An end of the junction does not agree with germline; a read error may underlie this. The chain has TRBV5-4 and TRBJ2-6, with D tentatively TRBD1 (5 bases). CDR3 length: 16 residues. Germline CDR1 SGHNT, CDR2 YYREEE (reference sequence). The CDR3 coding sequence is TGTGCCAGCAGCTTGGACAGGATCTCTGGGGCCAACGGCCTGACTTTC. It encodes CASSLDRISGANGLTF.

This chain links TRBV28 with TRBJ1-2; D is perhaps TRBD1 (6 bases). The CDR3 is made up of 14 amino acids. Germline V gene sequence: CDR1 MDHEN, CDR2 SYDVKM. The ends were cut back, 3 bases at V and 5 bases at J, with 13 bases in the middle. As DNA, the CDR3 is TGTGCCAGCAGTTTGGGAGGGGGGCAGTATGGCTACACCTTC. Its translation: CASSLGGGQYGYTF.

The chain uses TRBV15 and TRBJ2-1; TRBD2 agrees at 12 bases. From germline, CDR1 is LNHNV and CDR2 YYDKDF (reference sequence). The length of the CDR3 is 16 residues. V was clipped by 0 bases and J by 8 bases; unmatched bases: 5. The CDR3 here is CATSRDWTSGAYEQFF. The DNA of the CDR3 is TGTGCCACCAGCAGAGATTGGACTAGCGGGGCCTATGAGCAGTTCTTC.

J is TRBJ2-5 and V is TRBV15, with 11 bases matching TRBD1. The DNA matches TRBJ2-7 better at its end, which makes the J call doubtful. The CDR3 totals 15 residues. The germline V gene encodes CDR1 LNHNV and CDR2 YYDKDF (reference sequence). CDR3 protein: CATSIPGQGDHEQYF. CDR3 coding DNA: TGTGCCACCAGCATACCGGGACAGGGGGACCACGAGCAGTACTTC.

The chain links TRBV5-4 to TRBJ1-6; D unresolved. Trimming stripped 0 bases from V and 7 bases from J, with 11 bases between. This CDR3 region has 15 residues. The germline V gene has CDR1 SGHNT and CDR2 YYREEE (reference sequence). CDR3 sequence reads: CASSLGGSPNSPLHF. In nucleotides, the CDR3 is TGTGCCAGCAGCTTGGGCGGCTCTCCAAATTCACCCCTCCACTTT. The full variable domain, rest sourced from reference TRBV5-4 and TRBJ1-6, is ETGVTQSPTHLIKTRGQQVTLRCSSQSGHNTVSWYQQALGQGPQFIFQYYREEENGRGNFPPRFSGLQFPNYSSELNVNALELDDSALYLCASSLGGSPNSPLHFGNGTRLTVT.

This rearrangement joins TRBV14 to TRBJ1-6; 7 nucleotides agree with TRBD1. The CDR3 spans 15 residues. V was clipped by 3 bases and J by 7 bases; unmatched bases: 6. CDR1 and CDR2 (germline): SGHDN, FVKESK. In nucleotides, the CDR3 is TGTGCCAGCAGCCAGCACAGGGGAAAGAATTCACCCCTCCACTTT. Translating gives CASSQHRGKNSPLHF.

J is TRBJ2-7 and V is TRBV27, with D tentatively TRBD1 (5 bases). From germline, CDR1 is MNHEY and CDR2 SMNVEV (reference sequence). Trimming cost V 4 bases and J 2 bases, with 12 bases left between them. The length of the CDR3 is 14 residues. The CDR3, as DNA: TGTGCCAGCAGTTCGACGGACACTACCTACGAGCAGTACTTC. Its translation is CASSSTDTTYEQYF.

The chain joins TRBV25-1 to TRBJ2-7, with D possibly matching TRBD1 (5 bases). The germline V gene has CDR1 MGHDK and CDR2 SYGVNS. Trimming took 3 bases from V and 6 from J, leaving 18 bases between them. The CDR3 loop spans 15 amino acids. Written as DNA, the CDR3 is TGTGCCAGCAGTGACCGACAGTCCCTAGGTAGCGAGCAGTACTTC. This codes for CASSDRQSLGSEQYF.

Of note for this clone: This CDR3 is also generated by other DNA sequences in the sample. The chain carries TRBV10-2 and TRBJ2-7; a weak D match, TRBD1 (5 bases). V gave up 0 bases and J gave up 2 bases, with 8 bases separating them. The CDR3 sequence is 14 residues long. Germline CDR1 WSHSY, CDR2 SAAADI. In DNA form, the CDR3 reads TGCGCCAGCAGTGAGTCGGGGCTGGCCTACGAGCAGTACTTC. Protein: CASSESGLAYEQYF.

The V gene is TRBV5-1, the J gene TRBJ1-6; 9 nucleotides line up with TRBD1. The CDR3 spans 15 residues. Germline V gene data show CDR1 as SGHRS and CDR2 as YFSETQ. Unmatched junction bases numbered 7, after V lost 4 bases and J lost 8 bases. The CDR3 bases are TGCGCCAGCAGCGGGGGGACAGGGAGTGATTCACCCCTCCACTTT. Amino acid sequence: CASSGGTGSDSPLHF.

The genes are TRBV5-1 and TRBJ2-2; D gene ambiguous. CDR1 is SGHRS and CDR2 is YFSETQ in the germline V gene. The CDR3 is 18 amino acids. With 3 bases removed from V and 5 bases from J, the gap between germline ends came to 23 bases. The DNA of the CDR3 is TGCGCCAGCAGCTCTTTTTCCCCCCTTCCCTCCCGGACCGGGGAGCTGTTTTTT. This gives the protein CASSSFSPLPSRTGELFF.

The chain employs TRBV28 and TRBJ1-5, with unresolved D. CDR3 length: 17 residues. V lost 0 bases and J lost 7, with 19 bases in between. Germline assignment: CDR1 MDHEN and CDR2 SYDVKM. The CDR3 DNA reads TGTGCCAGCAGTTTATGGGTGGCGAATCCGGAGATGCAGCCCCAGCATTTT. This gives the protein CASSLWVANPEMQPQHF.

The chain joins TRBV28 to TRBJ2-7; 8 bases fit TRBD1. Germline V lookup: CDR1 MDHEN, CDR2 SYDVKM. The V segment lost 4 bases and the J segment 3 bases; nucleotides outside the gene matches: 8. The CDR3 totals 15 residues. In DNA form, the CDR3 reads TGTGCCAGCAGTTCCCTTCAGGGGGCTGTCTACGAGCAGTACTTC. It codes for CASSSLQGAVYEQYF.

The V call is TRBV2, the J call TRBJ1-6; 9 nucleotides match TRBD1. The CDR3 covers 17 residues. The germline V gene encodes CDR1 SNHLY and CDR2 FYNNEI. Germline trimming cut 7 bases from V and 6 bases from J; bases unmatched to any gene: 13. This chain's CDR3 is CASKAEPGQGVNSPLHF. The CDR3 nucleotides read TGTGCCAGCAAGGCCGAACCGGGACAGGGTGTTAATTCACCCCTCCACTTT.

The chain combines TRBV21-1 with TRBJ2-7; the table's D call, TRBD1, has no DNA check behind it. TRBV21-1 is designated a pseudogene. The CDR3 loop spans 14 amino acids. CDR3 residues: CASTNLGQGNEQYF. The CDR3 DNA reads as TGTGCCAGCACCAATCTGGGACAGGGCAACGAGCAGTACTTC.

This chain joins TRBV10-3 and TRBJ2-7; D is unclear. The CDR3 contains 13 residues. From germline, CDR1 is ENHRY and CDR2 SYGVKD. V lost 6 bases and J 3 bases, leaving 12 bases between the germline ends. The CDR3 nucleotides are TGTGCCATCAGCCCTGACACCCGCTACGAGCAGTACTTC. Protein: CAISPDTRYEQYF.

The chain recombines TRBV5-6 with TRBJ1-1, with D unresolved. The CDR3 totals 14 residues. The V gene's germline CDR1 is SGHDT and CDR2 YYEEEE. Trimming cost V 6 bases and J 0 bases, with 12 bases left between them. The CDR3 sequence is CASKVRGLNTEAFF. CDR3 coding DNA: TGTGCCAGCAAGGTTCGGGGATTGAACACTGAAGCTTTCTTT.

V usage is TRBV5-1 and J usage is TRBJ1-2; 8 bases map to TRBD1. CDR1 and CDR2 from the germline V gene are SGHRS and YFSETQ. This CDR3 comprises 16 residues. With V trimmed by 4 bases and J by 3 bases, 11 bases remained unmatched. CDR3 region: CASSAGSGGLDYGYTF. Written as DNA, the CDR3 is TGCGCCAGCAGCGCCGGCTCAGGGGGCTTGGACTATGGCTACACCTTC.

The chain recombines TRBV27 with TRBJ1-4, with D possibly matching TRBD1 (5 bases). Germline CDR1 is MNHEY and CDR2 is SMNVEV (reference sequence). The V gene lost 5 bases and the J gene lost 4 bases, with 17 bases spanning the gap. CDR3 length: 16 amino acids. The CDR3 loop is CASSPLSDNGNEKLFF. The CDR3 nucleotides read TGTGCCAGCAGTCCACTCTCGGACAATGGTAATGAAAAACTGTTTTTT.

With regard to this clone: The junction does not match germline at one end; this may be a read error. V and J are TRBV29-1 and TRBJ2-4; D possibly corresponds to TRBD2 (5 bases). Germline V gene data show CDR1 as SQVTM and CDR2 as ANQGSEA. This CDR3 spans 11 amino acids. DNA for the CDR3: TGCAGCGTTGGGACTCGGAACAGTCAGTACTTC. Protein product: CSVGTRNSQYF.

CDR3 residues: CASTTFEGLRLNTEAFF. The CDR3 DNA is TGTGCCAGTACTACGTTCGAGGGATTGAGACTGAACACTGAAGCTTTCTTT. This chain links TRBV19 with TRBJ1-1; D is unresolved. The CDR3 runs to 17 residues. In germline, CDR1 is LNHDA, CDR2 SQIVND (reference sequence). V dropped 7 bases and J dropped 0 bases, with 21 bases sitting between them.

The V call is TRBV5-1, the J call TRBJ1-6; 8 nucleotides line up with TRBD1. The V gene end was trimmed by 7 bases and the J gene end by 6 bases; junction bases not matched to a gene: 6. Germline lookup yields CDR1 SGHRS and CDR2 YFSETQ. The CDR3 has 14 amino acids. CDR3 coding DNA: TGCGCCAGCGGGCTGACAGGGGTTAATTCACCCCTCCACTTT. It yields the protein CASGLTGVNSPLHF.

The chain is built from TRBV12-5 and TRBJ2-5; TRBD2 agrees at 7 bases. Germline trimming cut 2 bases from V and 7 bases from J; bases unmatched to any gene: 19. CDR1 and CDR2 (germline): LGHNT, FRNRAP. This CDR3 is built from 18 residues. The CDR3 DNA sequence: TGTGCTAGTGGTTTGTCCTCCTTGCAATGGGAGGGCGTAGGGACCCAGTACTTC. This gives the protein CASGLSSLQWEGVGTQYF. The entire variable domain, with the rest obtained from reference TRBV12-5 and TRBJ2-5, is as follows: DARVTQTPRHKVTEMGQEVTMRCQPILGHNTVFWYRQTMMQGLELLAYFRNRAPLDDSGMPKDRFSAEMPDATLATLKIQPSEPRDSAVYFCASGLSSLQWEGVGTQYFGPGTRLLVL.

V gene TRBV18 combines with J gene TRBJ2-3; the D gene is possibly TRBD2 (5 bases). Trimming stripped 2 bases from V and 1 base from J, with 7 bases between. Germline assignment: CDR1 KGHSH and CDR2 LQKENI. This CDR3 spans 14 amino acids. The CDR3 here is CASSPNGGTDTQYF. Written as DNA, the CDR3 is TGTGCCAGCTCACCAAACGGGGGCACAGATACGCAGTATTTT.

Comments on this clone: Sequence at one end of the junction differs from germline and may be a read error. V gene TRBV11-2 combines with J gene TRBJ1-1; D is ambiguous. Per the germline V gene, CDR1 is SGHAT and CDR2 is FQNNGV. This CDR3 has 13 residues. The CDR3 DNA reads TGTGCCGGCAGCTTAGGGCAGTACACTGAAGCTTTCTTT. This gives the protein CAGSLGQYTEAFF.

This clone was seen a handful of times. The chain recombines TRBV21-1 with TRBJ2-3; the tabulated D call, TRBD2, remains unverified against the DNA. TRBV21-1 is annotated as a pseudogene. The CDR3 spans 18 residues. Written as DNA, the CDR3 is TGTGCCAGCAGCCATGGGACTAGCGGGGGGGCCCGCACAGATACGCAGTATTTT. It yields the protein CASSHGTSGGARTDTQYF.